Presented here are 21 T cell receptor beta chains from one specimen sequenced in a study of CD8 T cells in ankylosing spondylitis. TCRdb analysed the 5' RACE reads with MiXCR anew, one entry per CDR3 protein. The data hold about 500,000 distinct CDR3 sequences, with over 9.5% observed a single time. These receptors have no known antigen. General observations from the study: Ankylosing spondylitis blood appeared to carry a characteristic TCR beta motif of several highly homologous variants.

Sequenced: blood, either unsorted or a sorted T cell fraction (not recorded which). These receptors came from a male donor with ankylosing spondylitis.

This clonotype was seen a few times. The rearrangement uses TRBV5-1 and TRBJ1-1, with 11 bases lining up with TRBD1. Losses at the gene ends were 3 bases for V and 5 bases for J; bases not matched to a gene: 3. The CDR3 covers 14 residues. Germline CDR1 SGHRS, CDR2 YFSETQ. For the CDR3, the DNA is TGCGCCAGCAGCTGGGGACAGGGGGGGACTGAAGCTTTCTTT. Translating gives CASSWGQGGTEAFF. Using reference TRBV5-1 and TRBJ1-1 for the parts outside the CDR3, the full variable domain is KAGVTQTPRYLIKTRGQQVTLSCSPISGHRSVSWYQQTPGQGLQFLFEYFSETQRNKGNFPGRFSGRQFSNSRSEMNVSTLELGDSALYLCASSWGQGGTEAFFGQGTRLTVV.

This clonotype was seen only a few times. V is TRBV5-6 and J is TRBJ2-5, with 7 bases identical to TRBD2. The junction had 10 bases not matched to a gene; V was cut back by 4 bases and J by 1 base. Germline V lookup: CDR1 SGHDT, CDR2 YYEEEE. The CDR3 runs to 16 residues. Here the CDR3 reads CASSGGGRLSQETQYF. The CDR3 DNA reads as TGTGCCAGCAGCGGCGGGGGACGGCTCTCCCAAGAGACCCAGTACTTC.

The CDR3 sequence is CASSLAGRDNQPQHF. CDR3 in DNA: TGTGCCAGCAGCTTAGCAGGACGGGACAATCAGCCCCAGCATTTT. The rearrangement uses TRBV7-2 and TRBJ1-5, with D unresolved. The CDR3 runs to 15 residues. Germline assignment: CDR1 SGHTA and CDR2 FQGNSA. The V and J ends lost 0 bases and 3 bases respectively, with 9 bases between them.

V gene TRBV15 combines with J gene TRBJ2-1, with D possibly TRBD1 on 6 matching bases. CDR3 length: 16 residues. The germline V and J ends were trimmed by 1 base and 3 bases, with 13 bases remaining between them. Germline values: CDR1 LNHNV, CDR2 YYDKDF (reference sequence). The DNA of the CDR3 is TGTGCCACCAGCAGAGGGACAGCGAGTTACTACAATGAGCAGTTCTTC. Its protein product is CATSRGTASYYNEQFF.

This clonotype was counted a few times. This chain links TRBV5-1 with TRBJ2-2; 13 bases line up with TRBD2. The germline V gene has CDR1 SGHRS and CDR2 YFSETQ. The CDR3 is 18 residues long. V lost 4 bases, J lost 0 bases, and 6 bases stayed unmatched. In DNA form, the CDR3 reads TGCGCCAGCAGCAAGGGACTAGCGGGACCCGCGAACACCGGGGAGCTGTTTTTT. Translating it yields CASSKGLAGPANTGELFF.

This rearrangement joins TRBV18 to TRBJ1-2; TRBD1 agrees at 9 bases. Losses at the gene ends were 8 bases for V and 6 bases for J; bases not matched to a gene: 1. The CDR3 runs to 11 residues. Looked up from germline, CDR1 is KGHSH and CDR2 is LQKENI. In DNA, the CDR3 is TGTGCCAGCGGGACAGGGAATGGCTACACCTTC. Residues: CASGTGNGYTF.

This clonotype was observed a handful of times. The rearrangement uses TRBV5-1 and TRBJ2-5, with D hard to call. CDR3 length: 14 amino acids. Germline CDR1 SGHRS, CDR2 YFSETQ. Trimming shortened V by 0 bases and J by 5 bases, and 11 bases separated the two germline ends. Here the CDR3 DNA reads TGCGCCAGCAGCTTGGCCGCGACCGGGGAGACCCAGTACTTC. This encodes CASSLAATGETQYF.

The J gene is TRBJ1-2, the V gene TRBV5-1; no firm D call. V was clipped by 2 bases and J by 3 bases, with 17 bases between them. Looked up from germline, CDR1 is SGHRS and CDR2 is YFSETQ. The CDR3 consists of 16 residues. CDR3 nucleotide sequence: TGCGCCAGCAGCTTCGGGGTGGGGATGGAAGACTATGGCTACACCTTC. This encodes CASSFGVGMEDYGYTF.

V gene TRBV11-3 combines with J gene TRBJ1-1, with a weak D call TRBD1 (5 bases). The CDR3 runs 13 residues. V was cut by 5 bases and J by 3 bases, with 10 bases left in between. Germline V gives CDR1 SGHNT, CDR2 YENEEA. The CDR3 region has the DNA TGTGCCAGCAGCCGACAGAGCGACACTGAAGCTTTCTTT. It is translated as CASSRQSDTEAFF.

This clonotype came up many times. V gene TRBV12-3 or TRBV12-4 combines with J gene TRBJ2-5; D may correspond to TRBD1 or TRBD2 (6 bases each). Trimming took 7 bases from V and 5 from J, leaving 14 bases between them. The CDR3 contains 13 residues. The CDR3 spells CASMDSAGETQYF. CDR3 DNA sequence: TGTGCCAGCATGGACAGCGCGGGGGAGACCCAGTACTTC.

The V gene is TRBV29-1, the J gene TRBJ1-2; D unresolved. Germline CDR1 and CDR2: SQVTM and ANQGSEA. V shed 7 bases and J shed 8 bases, with 14 bases lying between them. This CDR3 is 11 amino acids long. The CDR3 nucleotides read TGCAGCGCCCTTAGAGGGAGCGGCTACACCTTC. Translation gives CSALRGSGYTF.

This clonotype has just a few counts. The chain uses TRBV3-1 and TRBJ2-1; D is ambiguous. V was shortened by 2 bases and J by 4 bases, with 12 bases between the two germline ends. The germline V gene encodes CDR1 LGHDT and CDR2 YNNKEL (reference sequence). CDR3 length: 15 amino acids. In DNA form, the CDR3 reads TGTGCCAGCAGCCAAAGGAGACAAGGTTACAATGAGCAGTTCTTC. It codes for CASSQRRQGYNEQFF.

The rearrangement links TRBV20-1 to TRBJ2-7; the D gene is possibly TRBD2 (6 bases). The germline gives CDR1 DFQATT, CDR2 SNEGSKA (reference sequence). The CDR3 runs to 14 residues. V lost 0 bases to trimming and J lost 2 bases, with 11 bases between them. Here the CDR3 reads CSAREIGGAYEQYF. The CDR3 DNA is TGCAGTGCTAGAGAAATAGGAGGGGCCTACGAGCAGTACTTC.

V usage is TRBV11-3 and J usage is TRBJ2-5, with D maybe TRBD1 (6 bases). Germline V gene sequence: CDR1 SGHNT, CDR2 YENEEA. The CDR3 has 14 amino acids. The V end lost 3 bases, the J end lost 4 bases, and 12 bases lay between the germline ends. CDR3: CASSFSRGSETQYF. Written as DNA, the CDR3 is TGTGCCAGCAGCTTCTCCAGGGGTTCAGAGACCCAGTACTTC.

The J gene is TRBJ2-1, the V gene TRBV11-2, with 8 bases aligning to TRBD2. Germline V gene data show CDR1 as SGHAT and CDR2 as FQNNGV. V was clipped by 1 base and J by 9 bases; unmatched bases: 8. This CDR3 is 15 amino acids long. CDR3 nucleotides: TGTGCCAGCAGCTTAGGGGCGGGAGGTTTGGGTGAGCAGTTCTTC. As protein: CASSLGAGGLGEQFF.

This clonotype has more than one count but fewer than ten. This chain uses TRBV10-2 with TRBJ2-3; 8 bases match TRBD2. V shed 7 bases, J shed 0 bases, and the junction held 9 bases outside the gene matches. The germline CDR1 and CDR2 sequences are WSHSY and SAAADI. The CDR3 is made up of 16 amino acids. CDR3 sequence reads: CASKLAETPSTDTQYF. CDR3 nucleotide sequence: TGCGCCAGCAAACTAGCGGAGACCCCTAGCACAGATACGCAGTATTTT.

The chain links TRBV29-1 to TRBJ2-2; tentatively, D is TRBD1 or TRBD2 (6 bases each). Trimming took 7 bases from V and 2 from J, leaving 14 bases between them. Germline CDR1 is SQVTM and CDR2 is ANQGSEA. The CDR3 totals 14 residues. CDR3 DNA sequence: TGCAGCGCCCGAGGGGGGTCCAACACCGGGGAGCTGTTTTTT. The encoded protein is CSARGGSNTGELFF.

This clonotype was seen many times. This rearrangement joins TRBV5-5 to TRBJ2-7, with D perhaps matching TRBD2 (5 bases). The CDR3 has 15 residues. The germline V and J ends were trimmed by 4 bases and 0 bases, with 14 bases remaining between them. Germline values: CDR1 SGHKS, CDR2 YYEKEE (reference sequence). The CDR3 spells CASSLPEGSSYEQYV. The CDR3 DNA reads TGTGCCAGCAGCCTTCCTGAGGGCAGCTCCTACGAGCAGTACGTC.

This clonotype was seen at least ten times. The chain has TRBV11-1 and TRBJ1-3; 8 bases agree with TRBD1. This CDR3 has 19 amino acids. Per germline, CDR1 SGHAT and CDR2 FQDESV (reference sequence). With V trimmed by 0 bases and J by 7 bases, 17 bases remained unmatched. CDR3 protein: CASSLAGTGSSRTGNTIYF. CDR3 DNA: TGTGCCAGCAGCTTAGCCGGGACAGGAAGTTCTAGGACGGGGAACACCATATATTTT.

This clonotype was observed a few times. The chain couples TRBV19 to TRBJ2-3, with 9 bases matching TRBD1. The germline V gene has CDR1 LNHDA and CDR2 SQIVND (reference sequence). Trimming at V came to 5 bases and at J to 0 bases, leaving 3 bases not matched to a gene. This CDR3 spans 15 amino acids. The CDR3 protein is CASSATGGSTDTQYF. CDR3 nucleotides: TGTGCCAGTAGTGCGACAGGGGGTAGCACAGATACGCAGTATTTT.

This clonotype was seen a few times. V is TRBV25-1 and J is TRBJ2-1; 9 bases are a match to TRBD2. V lost 7 bases, J lost 8 bases, and 21 bases stayed unmatched. The CDR3 has 18 residues. CDR1 and CDR2 (germline): MGHDK, SYGVNS. DNA for the CDR3: TGTGCCAGCACCCCGTCTGGGGCGGGAGGGCCCATTTTCGATGAGCAGTTCTTC. Translating gives CASTPSGAGGPIFDEQFF.